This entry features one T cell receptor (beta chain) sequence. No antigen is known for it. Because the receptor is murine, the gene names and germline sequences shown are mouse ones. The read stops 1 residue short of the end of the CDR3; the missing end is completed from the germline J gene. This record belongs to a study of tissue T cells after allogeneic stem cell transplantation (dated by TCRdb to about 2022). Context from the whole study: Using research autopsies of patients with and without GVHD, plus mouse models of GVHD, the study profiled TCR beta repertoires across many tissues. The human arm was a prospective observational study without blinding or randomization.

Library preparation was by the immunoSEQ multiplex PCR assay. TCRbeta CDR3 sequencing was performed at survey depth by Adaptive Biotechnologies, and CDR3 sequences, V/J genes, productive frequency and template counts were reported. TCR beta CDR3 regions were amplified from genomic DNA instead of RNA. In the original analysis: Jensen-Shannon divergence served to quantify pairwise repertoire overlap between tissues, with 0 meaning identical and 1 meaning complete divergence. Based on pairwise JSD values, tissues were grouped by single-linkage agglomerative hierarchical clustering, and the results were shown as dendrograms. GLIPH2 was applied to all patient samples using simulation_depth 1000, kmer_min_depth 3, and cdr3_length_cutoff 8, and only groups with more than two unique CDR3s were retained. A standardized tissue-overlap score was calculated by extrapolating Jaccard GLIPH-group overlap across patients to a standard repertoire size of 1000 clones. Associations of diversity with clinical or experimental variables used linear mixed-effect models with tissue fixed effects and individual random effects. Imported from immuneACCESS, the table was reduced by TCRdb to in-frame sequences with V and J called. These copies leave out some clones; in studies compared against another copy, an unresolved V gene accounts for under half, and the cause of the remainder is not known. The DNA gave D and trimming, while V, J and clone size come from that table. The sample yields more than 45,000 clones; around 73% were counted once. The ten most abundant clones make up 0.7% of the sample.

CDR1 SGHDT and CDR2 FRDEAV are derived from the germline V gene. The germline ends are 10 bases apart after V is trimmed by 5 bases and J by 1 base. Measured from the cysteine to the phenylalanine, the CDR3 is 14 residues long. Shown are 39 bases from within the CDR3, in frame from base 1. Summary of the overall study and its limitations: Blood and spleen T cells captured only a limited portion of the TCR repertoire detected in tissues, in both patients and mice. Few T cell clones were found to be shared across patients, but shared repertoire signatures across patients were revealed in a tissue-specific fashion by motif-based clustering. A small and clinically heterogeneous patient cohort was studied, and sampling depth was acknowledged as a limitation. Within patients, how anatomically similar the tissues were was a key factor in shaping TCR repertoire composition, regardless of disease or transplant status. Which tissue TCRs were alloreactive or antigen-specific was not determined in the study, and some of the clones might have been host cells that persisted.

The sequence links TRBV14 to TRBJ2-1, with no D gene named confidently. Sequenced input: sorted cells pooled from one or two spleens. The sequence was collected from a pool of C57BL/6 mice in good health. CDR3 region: CASRPAGNYAEQFF. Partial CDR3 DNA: TGTGCCAGCAGGCCGGCGGGGAACTATGCTGAGCAGTTC.